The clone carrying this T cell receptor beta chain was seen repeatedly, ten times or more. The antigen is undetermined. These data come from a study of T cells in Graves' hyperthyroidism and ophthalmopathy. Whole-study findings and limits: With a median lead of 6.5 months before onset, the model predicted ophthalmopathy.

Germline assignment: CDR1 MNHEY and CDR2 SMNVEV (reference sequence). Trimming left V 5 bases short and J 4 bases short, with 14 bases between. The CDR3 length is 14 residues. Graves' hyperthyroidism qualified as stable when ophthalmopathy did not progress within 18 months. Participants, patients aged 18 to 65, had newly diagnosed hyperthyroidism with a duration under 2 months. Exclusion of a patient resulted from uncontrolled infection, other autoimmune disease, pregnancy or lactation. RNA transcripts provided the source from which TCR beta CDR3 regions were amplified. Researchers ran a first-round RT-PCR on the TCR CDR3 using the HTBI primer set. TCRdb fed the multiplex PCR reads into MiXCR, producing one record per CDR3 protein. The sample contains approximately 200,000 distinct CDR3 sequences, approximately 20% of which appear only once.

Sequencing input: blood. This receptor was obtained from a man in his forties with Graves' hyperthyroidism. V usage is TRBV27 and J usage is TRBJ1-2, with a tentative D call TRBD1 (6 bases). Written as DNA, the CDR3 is TGTGCCAGCAGTCCCTCGACAGGTCCCTATGGCTACACCTTC. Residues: CASSPSTGPYGYTF.